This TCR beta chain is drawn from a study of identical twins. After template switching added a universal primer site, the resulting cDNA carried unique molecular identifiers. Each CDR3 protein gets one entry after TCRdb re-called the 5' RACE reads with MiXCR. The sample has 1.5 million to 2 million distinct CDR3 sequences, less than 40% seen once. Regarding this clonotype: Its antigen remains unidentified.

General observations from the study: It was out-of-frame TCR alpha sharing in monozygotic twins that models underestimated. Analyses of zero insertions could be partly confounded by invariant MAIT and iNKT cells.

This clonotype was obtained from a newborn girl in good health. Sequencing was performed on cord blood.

CDR3 sequence (DNA): TGTGCCAGCAGCTTTAGACAGCTACCATTCTACGAGCAGTACTTC. Translated, it gives CASSFRQLPFYEQYF. The chain has TRBV5-6 and TRBJ2-7; D is perhaps TRBD1 (5 bases). CDR3 size: 15 residues. Germline CDR1 and CDR2: SGHDT and YYEEEE. V was clipped by 2 bases and J by 3 bases, with 15 bases between them.